This T cell receptor beta chain was captured in a study of blood T cell dynamics during melanoma immunotherapy. The CDR3 is made up of 18 amino acids. V was cut by 1 base and J by 1 base, with 20 bases left in between. The germline CDR1 and CDR2 sequences are LNHNV and YYDKDF (reference sequence). Time point given: pre-treatment baseline. Blood was drawn before treatment and at week 3 after checkpoint blockade. Apart from a couple of fast progressors, RECIST 1.1 response was judged 12 weeks post-infusion. Assay used: immunoSEQ multiplex PCR; TCRdb lists only in-frame clones, some missing. This sample has approximately 13,000 clones, with approximately 88% found just once.

The V and J genes are TRBV15 and TRBJ2-7, with D perhaps being TRBD1 or TRBD2 (6 bases each). The sequenced sample was blood, obtained from a patient treated with checkpoint blockade. The source is a human donor with melanoma. The CDR3 DNA reads TGTGCCACCAGCAGAGCCCTGGAGGGGGTTGGGAGGTCCTACGAGCAGTACTTC. Protein: CATSRALEGVGRSYEQYF.